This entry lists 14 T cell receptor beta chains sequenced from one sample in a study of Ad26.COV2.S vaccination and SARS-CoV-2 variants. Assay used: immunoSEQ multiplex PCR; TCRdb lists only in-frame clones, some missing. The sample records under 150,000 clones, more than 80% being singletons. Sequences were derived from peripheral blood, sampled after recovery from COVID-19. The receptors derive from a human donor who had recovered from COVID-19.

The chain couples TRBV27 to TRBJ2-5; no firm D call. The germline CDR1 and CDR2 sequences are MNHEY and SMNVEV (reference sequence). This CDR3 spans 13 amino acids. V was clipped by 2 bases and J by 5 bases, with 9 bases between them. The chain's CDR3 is CASSLVTGETQYF. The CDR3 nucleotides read TGTGCCAGCAGTTTAGTAACTGGGGAGACCCAGTACTTC.

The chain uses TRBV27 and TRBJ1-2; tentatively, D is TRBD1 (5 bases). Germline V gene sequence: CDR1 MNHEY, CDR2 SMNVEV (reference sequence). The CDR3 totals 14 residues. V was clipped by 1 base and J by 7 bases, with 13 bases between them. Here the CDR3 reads CASSLLMGVPGYTF. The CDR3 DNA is TGTGCCAGCAGTTTATTAATGGGGGTGCCTGGCTACACCTTC.

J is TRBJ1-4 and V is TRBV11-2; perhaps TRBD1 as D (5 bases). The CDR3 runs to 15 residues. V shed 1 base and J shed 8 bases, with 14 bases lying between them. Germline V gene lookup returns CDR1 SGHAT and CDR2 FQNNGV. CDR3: CASSLVRDLWEKLFF. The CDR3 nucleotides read TGTGCCAGCAGCTTAGTTCGGGACCTCTGGGAAAAACTGTTTTTT.

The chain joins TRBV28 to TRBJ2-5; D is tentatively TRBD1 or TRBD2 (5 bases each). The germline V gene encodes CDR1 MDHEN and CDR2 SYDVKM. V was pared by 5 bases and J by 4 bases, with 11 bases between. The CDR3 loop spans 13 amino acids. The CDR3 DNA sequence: TGTGCCAGCAGTCCTGGGACGGCAGAGACCCAGTACTTC. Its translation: CASSPGTAETQYF.

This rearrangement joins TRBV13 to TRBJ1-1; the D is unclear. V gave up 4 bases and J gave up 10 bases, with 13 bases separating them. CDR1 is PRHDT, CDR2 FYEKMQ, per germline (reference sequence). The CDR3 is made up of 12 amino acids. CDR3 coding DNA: TGTGCCAGCAGCTCACATCCGGTCGGAGCTTTCTTT. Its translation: CASSSHPVGAFF.

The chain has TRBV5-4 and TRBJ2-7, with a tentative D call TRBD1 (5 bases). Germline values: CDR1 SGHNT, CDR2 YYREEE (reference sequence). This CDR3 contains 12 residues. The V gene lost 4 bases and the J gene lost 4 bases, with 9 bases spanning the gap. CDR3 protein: CASSKGQYEQYF. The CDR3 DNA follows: TGTGCCAGCAGCAAGGGGCAGTACGAGCAGTACTTC.

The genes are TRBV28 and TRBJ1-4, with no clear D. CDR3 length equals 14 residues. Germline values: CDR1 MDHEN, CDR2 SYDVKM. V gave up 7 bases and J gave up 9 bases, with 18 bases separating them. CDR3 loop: CASTPGGSGKKLFF. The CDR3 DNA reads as TGTGCCAGCACCCCAGGCGGGTCGGGGAAAAAACTGTTTTTT.

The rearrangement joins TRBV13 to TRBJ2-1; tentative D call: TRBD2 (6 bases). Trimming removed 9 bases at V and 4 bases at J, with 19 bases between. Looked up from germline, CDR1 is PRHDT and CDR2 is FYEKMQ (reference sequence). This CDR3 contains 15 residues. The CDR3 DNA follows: TGTGCCAGTCTAAGGAGGGGCAGGGATTACAATGAGCAGTTCTTC. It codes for CASLRRGRDYNEQFF. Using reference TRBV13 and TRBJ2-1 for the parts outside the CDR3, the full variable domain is AAGVIQSPRHLIKEKRETATLKCYPIPRHDTVYWYQQGPGQDPQFLISFYEKMQSDKGSIPDRFSAQQFSDYHSELNMSSLELGDSALYFCASLRRGRDYNEQFFGPGTRLTVL.

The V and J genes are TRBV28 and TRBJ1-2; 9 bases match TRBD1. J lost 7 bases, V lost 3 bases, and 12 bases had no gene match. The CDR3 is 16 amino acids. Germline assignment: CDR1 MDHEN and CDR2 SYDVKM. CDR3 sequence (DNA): TGTGCCAGCAGTTTGGGACAGGGTTTCGTTTATGGTGGCTACACCTTC. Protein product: CASSLGQGFVYGGYTF.

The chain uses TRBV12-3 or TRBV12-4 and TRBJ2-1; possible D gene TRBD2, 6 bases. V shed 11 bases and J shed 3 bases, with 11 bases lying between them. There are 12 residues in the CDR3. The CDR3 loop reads CAGAGNYNEQFF. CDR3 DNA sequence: TGTGCCGGGGCGGGGAACTACAATGAGCAGTTCTTC.

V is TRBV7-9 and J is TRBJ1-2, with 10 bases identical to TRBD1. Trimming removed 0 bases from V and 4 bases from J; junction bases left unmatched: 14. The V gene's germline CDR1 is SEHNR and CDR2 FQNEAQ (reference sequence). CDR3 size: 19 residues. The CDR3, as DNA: TGTGCCAGCAGCTTAGCGCTGGGGGACAGGGGAGAGCTGAGCTATGGCTACACCTTC. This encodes CASSLALGDRGELSYGYTF.

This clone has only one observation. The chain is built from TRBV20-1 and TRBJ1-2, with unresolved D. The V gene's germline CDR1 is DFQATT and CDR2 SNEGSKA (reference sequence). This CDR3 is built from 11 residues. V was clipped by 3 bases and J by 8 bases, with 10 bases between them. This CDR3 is CSASGVFGYTF. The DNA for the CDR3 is TGCAGTGCTAGTGGGGTCTTCGGCTACACCTTC.

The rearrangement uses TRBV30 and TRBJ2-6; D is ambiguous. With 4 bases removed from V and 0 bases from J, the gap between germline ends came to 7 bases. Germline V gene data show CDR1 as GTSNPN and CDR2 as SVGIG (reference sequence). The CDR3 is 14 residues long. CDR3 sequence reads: CAWTSGSGANVLTF. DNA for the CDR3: TGTGCCTGGACCTCAGGCTCTGGGGCCAACGTCCTGACTTTC. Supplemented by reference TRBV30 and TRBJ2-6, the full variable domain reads SQTIHQWPATLVQPVGSPLSLECTVEGTSNPNLYWYRQAAGRGLQLLFYSVGIGQISSEVPQNLSASRPQDRQFILSSKKLLLSDSGFYLCAWTSGSGANVLTFGAGSRLTVL.

For the CDR3, the DNA is TGTGCTAGTGGTTTGGACAAGAAAAACATTCAGTACTTC. Its protein product is CASGLDKKNIQYF. The chain uses TRBV12-5 and TRBJ2-4; D not certain. The germline gives CDR1 LGHNT, CDR2 FRNRAP. V shed 1 base and J shed 4 bases, with 5 bases lying between them. The length of the CDR3 is 13 residues.